Shown below are 32 T cell receptor beta chains from a single sample sequenced in a study of blood T cell repertoires in COVID-19 (dated by TCRdb to the early 2020s). The library was produced with the immunoSEQ multiplex PCR assay. TCRdb took over this immuneACCESS table, retaining in-frame rearrangements with V and J assigned. Such tables are incomplete; in checked studies, under half of the missing clones stem from an unresolved V gene, and the remainder is unexplained. The sample has around 210,000 clones on record, around nine tenths of them singletons. Of the sample, 15% to 20% falls within the top ten clones. The sample taken for sequencing was peripheral blood. These receptors came from a man aged 50 to 60 with COVID-19, enrolled during active disease.

A single count supports this clone. The chain joins TRBV7-3 to TRBJ2-5; tentatively, D is TRBD2 (6 bases). Trimming removed 3 bases from V and 4 bases from J, with 9 bases in between. The CDR3 is 13 amino acids. The germline V gene has CDR1 SGHTA and CDR2 FQGTGA. The CDR3 is CASSFAGTETQYF. Here the CDR3 DNA reads TGTGCCAGCAGCTTCGCGGGAACAGAGACCCAGTACTTC.

Notes on this clone: A read error may produce the germline difference seen at one junction end. This sequence joins TRBV7-7 and TRBJ2-1; D perhaps matches TRBD1 (5 bases). The CDR3 is made up of 16 amino acids. Per the germline V gene, CDR1 is SSHAT and CDR2 is FNYEAQ (reference sequence). The CDR3 sequence is CASSIRLADNYNEQFF. CDR3 in DNA: TGTGCTAGCAGCATCCGACTTGCGGACAACTACAATGAGCAGTTCTTC.

In this sample, this clone turned up a few times. V and J are TRBV7-9 and TRBJ1-1, with D possibly being TRBD1 (5 bases). Germline loops: CDR1 SEHNR, CDR2 FQNEAQ (reference sequence). The CDR3 totals 14 residues. V lost 5 bases and J 0 bases, leaving 10 bases between the germline ends. CDR3 sequence (DNA): TGTGCCAGCAGCGAGACGGACATGAACACTGAAGCTTTCTTT. It specifies CASSETDMNTEAFF.

This clone is a singleton in its sample. The J gene is TRBJ2-3, the V gene TRBV5-1; a possible D gene is TRBD2 (5 bases). The ends were cut back, 6 bases at V and 2 bases at J, with 16 bases in the middle. The CDR3 contains 15 residues. The germline CDR1 and CDR2 sequences are SGHRS and YFSETQ. The CDR3 region has the DNA TGCGCCAGCACAAAGGATACGGGATACACAGATACGCAGTATTTT. Amino acids: CASTKDTGYTDTQYF.

This chain joins TRBV5-5 and TRBJ1-1; D gene uncertain. The CDR3 runs to 16 residues. V gave up 3 bases and J gave up 0 bases, with 15 bases separating them. Germline CDR1 SGHKS, CDR2 YYEKEE (reference sequence). In DNA form, the CDR3 reads TGTGCCAGCAGCTCACAGTCTTTCTCTGTGAACACTGAAGCTTTCTTT. Translating it yields CASSSQSFSVNTEAFF.

Written as DNA, the CDR3 is TGCAGCGTCGAATGGGCGGGGGGTACAGATACGCAGTATTTT. Amino acids: CSVEWAGGTDTQYF. This chain connects TRBV29-1 to TRBJ2-3, with 8 nucleotides matching TRBD2. V was pared by 6 bases and J by 3 bases, with 8 bases of the junction left unmatched. The length of the CDR3 is 14 residues. Germline-derived CDR1 and CDR2 are SQVTM and ANQGSEA.

The V call is TRBV9, the J call TRBJ1-4; tentative D call: TRBD1 (6 bases). The V end lost 0 bases, the J end lost 3 bases, and 9 bases lay between the germline ends. Germline CDR1 is SGDLS and CDR2 is YYNGEE. The CDR3 has 15 amino acids. DNA of the CDR3: TGTGCCAGCAGCGTAGCGGCAGGGGCTAATGAAAAACTGTTTTTT. Protein product: CASSVAAGANEKLFF.

This chain links TRBV7-8 with TRBJ2-7, with D perhaps matching TRBD2 (6 bases). This CDR3 contains 16 residues. The germline V gene has CDR1 SGHVS and CDR2 FQNEAQ. Between the trimmed V and J ends, which lost 5 bases and 5 bases, there was a span of 22 bases. The DNA of the CDR3 is TGTGCCAGCAGCCCCGCTGGGGGAGGCAGGGACCACGAGCAGTACTTC. This encodes CASSPAGGGRDHEQYF.

The J gene is TRBJ2-3, the V gene TRBV5-6; 7 bases map to TRBD1. The J segment lost 6 bases and the V segment lost 5 bases, leaving 21 bases of the junction unmatched. The germline CDR1 and CDR2 sequences are SGHDT and YYEEEE. This CDR3 has 18 amino acids. CDR3 region: CASRRSPPGTVWGDTQYF. Written as DNA, the CDR3 is TGTGCCAGCAGGCGAAGTCCGCCCGGGACAGTTTGGGGGGATACGCAGTATTTT.

V usage is TRBV6-6 and J usage is TRBJ2-2; D call uncertain. Trimming cost V 0 bases and J 0 bases, with 5 bases left between them. The V gene's germline CDR1 is MNHNY and CDR2 SVGAGI (reference sequence). The CDR3 has 15 amino acids. CDR3: CASSYSATNTGELFF. The CDR3 DNA reads as TGTGCCAGCAGTTACTCGGCCACGAACACCGGGGAGCTGTTTTTT.

This chain uses TRBV5-4 with TRBJ2-3, with 12 nucleotides matching TRBD2. V dropped 1 base and J dropped 5; count of bases not matched to a gene: 2. CDR1 SGHNT and CDR2 YYREEE come from the germline V gene (reference sequence). The CDR3 runs to 15 residues. CDR3 amino acids: CASSLRTSGVDTQYF. CDR3 sequence (DNA): TGTGCCAGCAGCTTGCGGACTAGCGGGGTAGATACGCAGTATTTT.

This sequence joins TRBV6-1 and TRBJ2-1; 10 bases align to TRBD2. Germline lookup yields CDR1 MNHNS and CDR2 SASEGT. V lost 4 bases to trimming and J lost 2 bases; unmatched junction nucleotides: 5. The CDR3 spans 16 residues. CDR3 amino acids: CASSVVGLAPYNEQFF. The CDR3 DNA reads as TGTGCCAGCAGTGTTGTGGGACTAGCGCCCTACAATGAGCAGTTCTTC.

The chain has TRBV9 and TRBJ2-1, with D possibly matching TRBD2 (6 bases). CDR1 SGDLS and CDR2 YYNGEE come from the germline V gene. CDR3 length: 15 amino acids. V was shortened by 0 bases and J by 3 bases, with 10 bases between the two germline ends. CDR3 loop: CASSVASAYYNEQFF. The CDR3 nucleotides read TGTGCCAGCAGCGTAGCTAGCGCCTACTACAATGAGCAGTTCTTC.

The chain couples TRBV19 to TRBJ2-7, with 10 bases identical to TRBD1. CDR1 is LNHDA and CDR2 is SQIVND in the germline V gene (reference sequence). The CDR3 runs to 14 residues. Germline trimming cut 4 bases from V and 3 bases from J; bases unmatched to any gene: 3. The CDR3 DNA is TGTGCCAGTAGTACAAGGACAGGGGGCTACGAGCAGTACTTC. Protein: CASSTRTGGYEQYF.

The DNA of the CDR3 is TGTGCCAGCCGCCCAGGTCCTAGCGGGACAGATACGCAGTATTTT. The encoded protein is CASRPGPSGTDTQYF. The chain combines TRBV5-4 with TRBJ2-3; 8 bases match TRBD2. Looked up from germline, CDR1 is SGHNT and CDR2 is YYREEE (reference sequence). V trimming: 7 bases; J trimming: 3 bases; junction bases outside the gene matches: 10. The CDR3 loop spans 15 amino acids.

The rearrangement joins TRBV4-2 to TRBJ1-4, with D uncertain. Per germline, CDR1 LGHNA and CDR2 YNFKEQ. The CDR3 loop spans 15 amino acids. V dropped 4 bases and J dropped 8 bases, with 17 bases sitting between them. The DNA of the CDR3 is TGTGCCAGCAGCCCTACCGCCGGGGTCAACGAAAAACTGTTTTTT. This gives the protein CASSPTAGVNEKLFF.

The rearrangement joins TRBV28 to TRBJ1-5; D not certain. The V gene's germline CDR1 is MDHEN and CDR2 SYDVKM. Trimming took 2 bases from V and 1 from J, leaving 15 bases between them. There are 17 residues in the CDR3. Here the CDR3 DNA reads TGTGCCAGCAGTTTAAGGGTGACGGGATCAAGCAATCAGCCCCAGCATTTT. This sequence encodes CASSLRVTGSSNQPQHF.

This chain uses TRBV5-6 with TRBJ2-5, with 8 bases lining up with TRBD2. With 5 bases clipped from V and 7 bases from J, the junction kept 16 bases outside the gene matches. The V gene's germline CDR1 is SGHDT and CDR2 YYEEEE. The CDR3 sequence is 16 residues long. This CDR3 reads CASRPGARLATGTQYF. The CDR3 region has the DNA TGTGCCAGCAGGCCGGGGGCGAGACTAGCGACCGGGACCCAGTACTTC.

The chain has TRBV7-3 and TRBJ2-3, with 16 bases that match TRBD2. The CDR3 is 16 residues long. Trimming cost V 5 bases and J 3 bases; bases outside gene matches: 2. Germline CDR1 is SGHTA and CDR2 is FQGTGA. The CDR3 protein is CASSQGLAGGTDTQYF. In nucleotides, the CDR3 is TGTGCCAGCAGCCAGGGACTAGCGGGAGGGACAGATACGCAGTATTTT.

This chain uses TRBV19 with TRBJ2-2; D is undetermined. The CDR3 is 15 residues long. V was pared by 8 bases and J by 1 base, with 14 bases between. Per the germline V gene, CDR1 is LNHDA and CDR2 is SQIVND (reference sequence). The chain's CDR3 is CASCHRVMNTGELFF. CDR3 DNA sequence: TGTGCCAGTTGTCATCGGGTTATGAACACCGGGGAGCTGTTTTTT.

The chain is built from TRBV5-1 and TRBJ2-5, with D possibly matching TRBD2 (5 bases). CDR3 size: 14 residues. Trimming removed 1 base from V and 7 bases from J, with 14 bases in between. Germline loops: CDR1 SGHRS, CDR2 YFSETQ. CDR3 DNA sequence: TGCGCCAGCAGCTTGAGCCCCAAGGAGGTGACCCAGTACTTC. This codes for CASSLSPKEVTQYF.

This clone came up many times. This chain uses TRBV24-1 with TRBJ2-1, with 9 bases fitting TRBD2. Looked up from germline, CDR1 is KGHDR and CDR2 is SFDVKD. With V trimmed by 3 bases and J by 3 bases, 5 bases remained unmatched. This CDR3 is 16 amino acids long. CDR3 nucleotide sequence: TGTGCCACCAGTGATATTAGCGGGGGCGACTACAATGAGCAGTTCTTC. Protein product: CATSDISGGDYNEQFF.

The rearrangement links TRBV18 to TRBJ2-5; 9 nucleotides match TRBD1. The germline CDR1 and CDR2 sequences are KGHSH and LQKENI. The CDR3 runs to 15 residues. V lost 6 bases, J lost 6 bases, and 11 bases stayed unmatched. Written as DNA, the CDR3 is TGTGCCAGCTCCCCATGGGACAGGGACACGAAGACCCAGTACTTC. This translates into CASSPWDRDTKTQYF.

The V and J genes are TRBV6-4 and TRBJ2-7; 9 nucleotides line up with TRBD2. The CDR3 consists of 15 residues. Germline-derived CDR1 and CDR2 are MRHNA and SNTAGT. The junction had 5 bases not matched to a gene; V was cut back by 2 bases and J by 3 bases. The CDR3 region has the DNA TGTGCCAGCAGTGACAGGCTAGCGGGGCACTACGAGCAGTACTTC. Protein sequence: CASSDRLAGHYEQYF.

This chain connects TRBV6-5 to TRBJ2-1; D is perhaps TRBD1 (7 bases). Germline V gene lookup returns CDR1 MNHEY and CDR2 SVGAGI. The CDR3 totals 13 residues. V lost 6 bases to trimming and J lost 8 bases, with 14 bases between them. The CDR3 here is CASRGLRGDEQFF. Written as DNA, the CDR3 is TGTGCCAGCAGGGGCCTCAGGGGGGATGAGCAGTTCTTC.

The chain combines TRBV5-1 with TRBJ2-3; D unresolved. The CDR3 totals 14 residues. Germline V gene sequence: CDR1 SGHRS, CDR2 YFSETQ. V was trimmed by 1 base and J by 1 base, leaving 7 bases between them. In DNA form, the CDR3 reads TGCGCCAGCAGCTTGATCCTCGGCACAGATACGCAGTATTTT. The encoded protein is CASSLILGTDTQYF.

The chain joins TRBV5-4 to TRBJ2-7, with 9 bases aligning to TRBD2. CDR3 size: 15 residues. The germline gives CDR1 SGHNT, CDR2 YYREEE (reference sequence). Trimming removed 5 bases from V and 2 bases from J; junction bases left unmatched: 8. Here the CDR3 DNA reads TGTGCCAGCAGTTTCGGGACTAGCTTCGCCTACGAGCAGTACTTC. Protein sequence: CASSFGTSFAYEQYF.

The rearrangement links TRBV19 to TRBJ2-1; TRBD2 matches 7 bases. V lost 7 bases, J lost 7 bases, and 10 bases stayed unmatched. Per germline, CDR1 LNHDA and CDR2 SQIVND (reference sequence). The CDR3 loop spans 14 amino acids. Here the CDR3 reads CASTKPGGWNEQFF. CDR3 coding DNA: TGTGCCAGTACTAAACCGGGGGGATGGAATGAGCAGTTCTTC. Supplemented by reference TRBV19 and TRBJ2-1, the full variable domain reads DGGITQSPKYLFRKEGQNVTLSCEQNLNHDAMYWYRQDPGQGLRLIYYSQIVNDFQKGDIAEGYSVSREKKESFPLTVTSAQKNPTAFYLCASTKPGGWNEQFFGPGTRLTVL.

This chain connects TRBV19 to TRBJ2-3, with D possibly matching TRBD1 (6 bases). Germline V CDR1 and CDR2: LNHDA, SQIVND (reference sequence). V was cut by 5 bases and J by 8 bases, with 17 bases left in between. The CDR3 has 14 amino acids. CDR3 protein: CASSPTGQRGTQYF. The CDR3 bases are TGTGCCAGTAGTCCAACGGGACAACGCGGTACGCAGTATTTT.

The chain links TRBV18 to TRBJ2-3; D is perhaps TRBD2 (5 bases). The V and J ends lost 3 bases and 6 bases respectively, with 10 bases between them. Germline CDR1 and CDR2: KGHSH and LQKENI. The CDR3 is 13 amino acids. CDR3 amino acids: CASSPSPGDTQYF. CDR3 sequence (DNA): TGTGCCAGCTCACCCTCGCCGGGGGATACGCAGTATTTT.

The CDR3 protein is CAGRLPLGTGSYEQYF. CDR3 sequence (DNA): TGTGCCGGGAGATTGCCGTTGGGGACAGGGTCCTACGAGCAGTACTTC. The rearrangement joins TRBV2 to TRBJ2-7; 9 bases map to TRBD1. The germline gives CDR1 SNHLY, CDR2 FYNNEI. The CDR3 runs to 16 residues. V lost 11 bases and J lost 1; bases outside the gene matches: 15.

This chain joins TRBV7-8 and TRBJ2-7, with 9 bases matching TRBD2. J lost 4 bases, V lost 5 bases, and 15 bases had no gene match. This CDR3 comprises 17 residues. Germline V gene sequence: CDR1 SGHVS, CDR2 FQNEAQ. The CDR3 loop is CASSPATAGGFSYEQYF. The CDR3, as DNA: TGTGCCAGCAGCCCGGCTACAGCGGGAGGATTCTCTTACGAGCAGTACTTC. Full variable domain (missing parts from reference TRBV7-8 and TRBJ2-7): GAGVSQSPRYKVAKRGQDVALRCDPISGHVSLFWYQQALGQGPEFLTYFQNEAQLDKSGLPSDRFFAERPEGSVSTLKIQRTQQEDSAVYLCASSPATAGGFSYEQYFGPGTRLTVT.